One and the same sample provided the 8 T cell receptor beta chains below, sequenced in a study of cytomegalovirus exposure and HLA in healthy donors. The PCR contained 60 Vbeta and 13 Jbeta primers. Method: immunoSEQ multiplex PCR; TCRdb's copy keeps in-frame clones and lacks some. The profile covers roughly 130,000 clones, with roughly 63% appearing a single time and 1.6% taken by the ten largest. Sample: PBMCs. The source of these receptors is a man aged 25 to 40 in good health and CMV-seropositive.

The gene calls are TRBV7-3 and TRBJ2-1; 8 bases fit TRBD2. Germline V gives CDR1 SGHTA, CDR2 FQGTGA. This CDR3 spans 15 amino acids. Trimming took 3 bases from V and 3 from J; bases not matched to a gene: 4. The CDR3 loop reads CASSFVAGSYNEQFF. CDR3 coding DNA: TGTGCCAGCAGCTTTGTAGCGGGAAGCTACAATGAGCAGTTCTTC. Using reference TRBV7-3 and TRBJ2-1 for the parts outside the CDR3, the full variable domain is GAGVSQTPSNKVTEKGKYVELRCDPISGHTALYWYRQSLGQGPEFLIYFQGTGAADDSGLPNDRFFAVRPEGSVSTLKIQRTERGDSAVYLCASSFVAGSYNEQFFGPGTRLTVL.

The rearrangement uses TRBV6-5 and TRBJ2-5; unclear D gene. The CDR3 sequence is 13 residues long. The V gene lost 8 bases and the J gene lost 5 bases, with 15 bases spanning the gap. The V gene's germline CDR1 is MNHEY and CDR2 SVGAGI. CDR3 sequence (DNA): TGTGCCAGCCGAGCGCCCAAAGCGGAGACCCAGTACTTC. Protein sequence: CASRAPKAETQYF.

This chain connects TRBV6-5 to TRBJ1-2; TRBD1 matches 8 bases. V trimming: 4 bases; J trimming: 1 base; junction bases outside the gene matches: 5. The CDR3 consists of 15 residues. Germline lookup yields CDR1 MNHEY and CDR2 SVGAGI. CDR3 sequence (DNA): TGTGCCAGCAGTTCGACAGGGGCCCATAACTATGGCTACACCTTC. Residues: CASSSTGAHNYGYTF.

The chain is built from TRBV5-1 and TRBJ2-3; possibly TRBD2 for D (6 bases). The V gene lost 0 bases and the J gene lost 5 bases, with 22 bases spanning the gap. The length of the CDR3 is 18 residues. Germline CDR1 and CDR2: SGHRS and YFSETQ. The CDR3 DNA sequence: TGCGCCAGCAGCTTGGCCATAGCGGCCTCAACCACTAGAGATACGCAGTATTTT. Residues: CASSLAIAASTTRDTQYF. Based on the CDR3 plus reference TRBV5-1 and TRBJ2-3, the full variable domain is KAGVTQTPRYLIKTRGQQVTLSCSPISGHRSVSWYQQTPGQGLQFLFEYFSETQRNKGNFPGRFSGRQFSNSRSEMNVSTLELGDSALYLCASSLAIAASTTRDTQYFGPGTRLTVL.

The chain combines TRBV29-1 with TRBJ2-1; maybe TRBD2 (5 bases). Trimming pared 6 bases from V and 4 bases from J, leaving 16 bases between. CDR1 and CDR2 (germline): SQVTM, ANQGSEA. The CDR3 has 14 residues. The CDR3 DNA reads TGCAGCGTGGCCGGACTGCTTCGGTACAATGAGCAGTTCTTC. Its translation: CSVAGLLRYNEQFF.

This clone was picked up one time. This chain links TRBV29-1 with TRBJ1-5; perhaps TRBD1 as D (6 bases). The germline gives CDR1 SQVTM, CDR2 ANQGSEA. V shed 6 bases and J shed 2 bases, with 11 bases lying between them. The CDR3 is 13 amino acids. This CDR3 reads CSVQGNGNQPQHF. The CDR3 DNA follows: TGCAGCGTCCAGGGGAACGGCAATCAGCCCCAGCATTTT.

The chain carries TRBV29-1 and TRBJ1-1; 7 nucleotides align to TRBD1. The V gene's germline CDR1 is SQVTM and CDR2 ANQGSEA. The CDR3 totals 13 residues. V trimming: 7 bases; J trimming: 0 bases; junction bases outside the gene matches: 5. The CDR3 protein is CSALGQMNTEAFF. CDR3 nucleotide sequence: TGCAGCGCCCTGGGACAGATGAACACTGAAGCTTTCTTT.

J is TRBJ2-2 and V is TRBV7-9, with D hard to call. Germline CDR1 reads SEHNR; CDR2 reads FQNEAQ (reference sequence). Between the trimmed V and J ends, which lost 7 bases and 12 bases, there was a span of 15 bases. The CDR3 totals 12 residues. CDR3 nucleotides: TGTGCCAGCAACGGCGACCTGGAGAAGCTGTTTTTT. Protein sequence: CASNGDLEKLFF. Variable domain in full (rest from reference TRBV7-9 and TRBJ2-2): DTGVSQNPRHKITKRGQNVTFRCDPISEHNRLYWYRQTLGQGPEFLTYFQNEAQLEKSRLLSDRFSAERPKGSFSTLEIQRTEQGDSAMYLCASNGDLEKLFFGEGSRLTVL.